This T cell receptor (beta chain) was sequenced for a study of blood T cell repertoires in COVID-19. Study details: Some COVID-19 samples were acute and others convalescent; all came from the United States, Italy and Spain. From T cells, B-cell-depleted T cells, or PBMCs came the material, which was cDNA or gDNA.

Authors' data handling: Estimates of nucleated cell counts were drawn from the amplification of reference gene primers. The assay was immunoSEQ multiplex PCR, and TCRdb's table has in-frame clones only and misses some. That table supplies the V and J calls and clone size; D and trimming were determined from the DNA. This table holds 150,000 to 200,000 clones, roughly three quarters found once. Notes on this clone: One end of the junction is discordant with germline, which a read error may explain.

CDR1 and CDR2 from the germline V gene are SGHDT and YYEEEE. The CDR3 sequence is 11 residues long. The TCR comes from a man in his 60s with active or convalescent COVID-19. Source material: peripheral blood. The genes are TRBV5-6 and TRBJ2-5, with D perhaps matching TRBD1 (5 bases). CDR3 DNA: TGTGCCAGCAGCTTGTTGGACATTCTGGACTTC. This sequence encodes CASSLLDILDF. Full variable domain (outside the CDR3, taken from reference TRBV5-6 and TRBJ2-5): DAGVTQSPTHLIKTRGQQVTLRCSPKSGHDTVSWYQQALGQGPQFIFQYYEEEERQRGNFPDRFSGHQFPNYSSELNVNALLLGDSALYLCASSLLDILDFGPGTRLLVL.